Below are 15 T cell receptor beta chains sequenced from a single sample in a study of neurological immune-mediated disorders. TCRdb processed the 5' RACE reads anew with MiXCR; each CDR3 protein has one entry. Of about 30,000 distinct CDR3 sequences in the sample, more than 10% were seen once. Sequencing input: PBMCs. Receptors originate from a man aged 60 to 75 in good health.

This clonotype was seen ten or more times. The J gene is TRBJ2-2, the V gene TRBV10-1; 9 bases are a match to TRBD1. Germline trimming cut 5 bases from V and 4 bases from J; bases unmatched to any gene: 5. The CDR3 runs to 15 residues. CDR1 WNHNN and CDR2 SYGVQD come from the germline V gene (reference sequence). The CDR3 loop reads CASSQGQGGTGELFF. CDR3 coding DNA: TGCGCCAGCAGTCAGGGACAGGGCGGCACCGGGGAGCTGTTTTTT.

This clonotype was counted at least ten times. Sequence at one end of the junction differs from germline and may be a read error. The chain combines TRBV7-7 with TRBJ2-5; D unclear. This CDR3 has 13 residues. The germline V gene has CDR1 SSHAT and CDR2 FNYEAQ (reference sequence). CDR3 amino acids: CASSLVPVETQYF. The CDR3 nucleotides are TGTGCTAGCAGCTTAGTTCCTGTGGAGACCCAGTACTTC.

There are a few counts of this clonotype. The rearrangement joins TRBV4-2 to TRBJ1-3, with 7 bases that match TRBD1. The CDR3 is 15 residues long. V was pared by 8 bases and J by 1 base, with 8 bases of the junction left unmatched. From germline, CDR1 is LGHNA and CDR2 YNFKEQ. CDR3: CASAHPTGSGNTIYF. DNA for the CDR3: TGTGCCAGCGCCCACCCGACAGGGTCTGGAAACACCATATATTTT.

Details on this clonotype: Germline is not matched at one junction end, which may reflect a read error. The V and J genes are TRBV7-3 and TRBJ2-1, with D possibly being TRBD2 (6 bases). Germline lookup yields CDR1 SGHTA and CDR2 FQGTGA. The CDR3 is 15 amino acids. CDR3 nucleotide sequence: TGTGCCAGCAGCTTAATTGGGACTTTCTACAATGAGCATTTCTTC. Residues: CASSLIGTFYNEHFF.

There are many counts of this clonotype. The genes are TRBV7-2 and TRBJ2-1; maybe TRBD2 (6 bases). V was shortened by 0 bases and J by 10 bases, with 19 bases between the two germline ends. The CDR3 runs 16 residues. Germline V gene lookup returns CDR1 SGHTA and CDR2 FQGNSA. This CDR3 reads CASSLASGTARLEQFF. The CDR3 bases are TGTGCCAGCAGCTTAGCCTCGGGGACTGCCCGGCTGGAGCAGTTCTTC.

This clonotype was observed at least ten times. The chain employs TRBV12-3 or TRBV12-4 and TRBJ2-1, with D maybe TRBD2 (5 bases). Deletions cut 3 bases from V and 7 bases from J, with 10 bases between. The CDR3 is 13 amino acids. CDR3 protein: CASSFGLGNEQFF. The CDR3 bases are TGTGCCAGCAGTTTTGGACTCGGTAATGAGCAGTTCTTC.

This clonotype came up many times. The V call is TRBV7-2, the J call TRBJ1-1; D is unresolved. The CDR3 has 14 residues. The V gene's germline CDR1 is SGHTA and CDR2 FQGNSA. V lost 5 bases and J 5 bases, leaving 15 bases between the germline ends. The CDR3: CASSALVGVTEAFF. Written as DNA, the CDR3 is TGTGCCAGCAGCGCACTCGTCGGGGTAACTGAAGCTTTCTTT.

V usage is TRBV6-5 and J usage is TRBJ2-7; TRBD1 matches 11 bases. Germline V gene sequence: CDR1 MNHEY, CDR2 SVGAGI. The CDR3 extends over 15 amino acids. Losses at the gene ends were 6 bases for V and 1 base for J; bases not matched to a gene: 5. The CDR3 loop is CASSPGQGASYEQYF. CDR3 in DNA: TGTGCCAGCAGCCCAGGACAGGGGGCGTCCTACGAGCAGTACTTC.

Ten or more counts support this clonotype. The rearrangement uses TRBV28 and TRBJ2-7; unclear D gene. V lost 4 bases and J 2 bases, leaving 18 bases between the germline ends. Germline values: CDR1 MDHEN, CDR2 SYDVKM. The CDR3 runs to 16 residues. CDR3 in amino acids: CASSSNTYVSPYEQYF. CDR3 DNA: TGTGCCAGCAGTTCCAACACCTATGTCTCACCCTACGAGCAGTACTTC.

The genes are TRBV7-2 and TRBJ2-3; D tentatively fits TRBD1 or TRBD2 (5 bases each). The length of the CDR3 is 14 residues. From germline, CDR1 is SGHTA and CDR2 FQGNSA. With 5 bases removed from V and 4 bases from J, the gap between germline ends came to 13 bases. The CDR3 here is CASSPQRGADTQYF. In DNA form, the CDR3 reads TGTGCCAGCAGCCCTCAAAGGGGAGCAGATACGCAGTATTTT.

This clonotype appeared many times. The chain joins TRBV5-1 to TRBJ2-5; no definite D call. Germline V gives CDR1 SGHRS, CDR2 YFSETQ. Trimming removed 6 bases at V and 5 bases at J, with 17 bases between. The CDR3 length is 14 residues. The CDR3 DNA reads TGCGCCAGCACTGAGCCACCCGGTGGGGAGACCCAGTACTTC. It specifies CASTEPPGGETQYF.

In its sample, this clonotype ranks as medium-sized. This sequence joins TRBV5-1 and TRBJ2-2; D might be TRBD1 (5 bases). The CDR3 is 14 amino acids. CDR1 and CDR2 from the germline V gene are SGHRS and YFSETQ. V gave up 4 bases and J gave up 3 bases, with 10 bases separating them. DNA for the CDR3: TGCGCCAGCAGCCGGACAATTGACACCGGGGAGCTGTTTTTT. Protein product: CASSRTIDTGELFF.

This clonotype was found many times. The rearrangement uses TRBV5-1 and TRBJ1-4; a possible D gene is TRBD1 (5 bases). Trimming left V 2 bases short and J 7 bases short, with 12 bases between. Germline V CDR1 and CDR2: SGHRS, YFSETQ. The CDR3 is 14 residues long. This CDR3 reads CASSLGAVGEKLFF. As DNA, the CDR3 is TGCGCCAGCAGCTTAGGGGCCGTTGGTGAAAAACTGTTTTTT.

The chain links TRBV5-1 to TRBJ1-1; TRBD1 aligns across 11 bases. The CDR3 covers 17 residues. Germline lookup yields CDR1 SGHRS and CDR2 YFSETQ. J lost 1 base, V lost 0 bases, and 5 bases had no gene match. The DNA for the CDR3 is TGCGCCAGCAGCTTGGACATCGGGACAGGGGGGAACACTGAAGCTTTCTTT. It codes for CASSLDIGTGGNTEAFF.

Ten or more counts support this clonotype. The gene calls are TRBV7-3 and TRBJ2-7, with TRBD2 matching 9 bases. Germline V gene lookup returns CDR1 SGHTA and CDR2 FQGTGA. The CDR3 consists of 14 residues. J was trimmed by 5 bases and V by 4 bases; bases with no gene match: 6. CDR3 amino acids: CASSSLAGVDEQYF. The DNA for the CDR3 is TGTGCCAGCAGCTCCTTAGCGGGAGTCGACGAGCAGTACTTC.